A selection of T cell receptor beta chains follows, all from one sample in a study of blood T cell repertoires in COVID-19. Clones were read by immunoSEQ multiplex PCR, and TCRdb kept only the in-frame ones, dropping some. The sample includes about 160,000 clones, 85% to 95% of them seen just once. The sample taken for sequencing was peripheral blood. All receptors come from a woman aged 45-65 years with acute or convalescent COVID-19. The CDR3 runs from the conserved cysteine through the conserved F or W. A D gene is named only where the DNA matches it firmly. Only some rows state a clone size, as once, few, many or a class for expanded clones.

clone size: NA
J gene: TRBJ2-2
V gene: TRBV18
D gene: TRBD1
CDR3 DNA: TGTGCCAGCTCACCACCGGGACAGGGAAACACCGGGGAGCTGTTTTTT
CDR3 protein: CASSPPGQGNTGELFF

clone size: NA
J gene: TRBJ2-7
V gene: TRBV5-1
D gene: NA
CDR3 DNA: TGCGCCAGCAGCTTCCGGGACACCCCCTACGAGCAGTACTTC
CDR3 protein: CASSFRDTPYEQYF

clone size: once
J gene: TRBJ2-3
V gene: TRBV14
D gene: NA
CDR3 DNA: TGTGCCAGCAGCCAGGAGGGAAGGCAGTATTTT
CDR3 protein: CASSQEGRQYF

clone size: once
J gene: TRBJ2-1
V gene: TRBV5-8
D gene: TRBD1
CDR3 DNA: TGTGCCAGCAGCCCAAGAAGGAAGATGACAGGGAATGATGAGCAGTTCTTC
CDR3 protein: CASSPRRKMTGNDEQFF

clone size: NA
J gene: TRBJ1-1
V gene: TRBV11-3
D gene: NA
CDR3 DNA: TGTGCCAGCAGCTTAGGCGGGCAGTGGAGGGTGAACACTGAAGCTTTCTTT
CDR3 protein: CASSLGGQWRVNTEAFF

clone size: NA
J gene: TRBJ2-7
V gene: TRBV30
D gene: TRBD1
CDR3 DNA: TGTGCCTGGAGTGTACGAGACAGGGGGCCCTACGAGCAGTACTTC
CDR3 protein: CAWSVRDRGPYEQYF

clone size: NA
J gene: TRBJ2-3
V gene: TRBV24-1
D gene: TRBD2
CDR3 DNA: TGTGCCACCAGTGATTTGAAAGCGGGAGGGCCACTCGATACGCAGTATTTT
CDR3 protein: CATSDLKAGGPLDTQYF

clone size: once
J gene: TRBJ2-2
V gene: TRBV7-9
D gene: TRBD2
CDR3 DNA: TGTGCCAGCAGCTTTTCTGTAGCGGGGAGGACCGGGGAGCTGTTTTTT
CDR3 protein: CASSFSVAGRTGELFF

clone size: NA
J gene: TRBJ2-2
V gene: TRBV7-3
D gene: NA
CDR3 DNA: TGTGCCAGCAGCCATTACACCGGGGAGCTGTTTTTT
CDR3 protein: CASSHYTGELFF

clone size: NA
J gene: TRBJ2-1
V gene: TRBV14
D gene: NA
CDR3 DNA: TGTGCCAGCAGCTCAAGGGGGGGAGGGGATGAGCAGTTCTTC
CDR3 protein: CASSSRGGGDEQFF

clone size: NA
J gene: TRBJ2-1
V gene: TRBV6-6
D gene: TRBD2
CDR3 DNA: TGTGCCAGCAGTTACTCGAGGCTAGCGGGAGGGGGTGAGCAGTTCTTC
CDR3 protein: CASSYSRLAGGGEQFF

clone size: NA
J gene: TRBJ2-2
V gene: TRBV2
D gene: TRBD1
CDR3 DNA: TGTGCCAGCGCCGGGACAGGGTACACCGGGGAGCTGTTTTTT
CDR3 protein: CASAGTGYTGELFF

clone size: NA
J gene: TRBJ2-6
V gene: TRBV5-1
D gene: TRBD1
CDR3 DNA: TGCGCCAGCAGCTTGGCGGCAGGGGGTACTGGGGCCAACGTCCTGACTTTC
CDR3 protein: CASSLAAGGTGANVLTF

clone size: NA
J gene: TRBJ1-6
V gene: TRBV6-6
D gene: NA
CDR3 DNA: TGTGCCAGCAGTAATCCAGAGGGCAATTCACCCCTCCACTTT
CDR3 protein: CASSNPEGNSPLHF

clone size: NA
J gene: TRBJ2-2
V gene: TRBV9
D gene: NA
CDR3 DNA: TGTGCCAGCAGCGCCCAGGGGTGGAACACCGGGGAGCTGTTTTTT
CDR3 protein: CASSAQGWNTGELFF

clone size: NA
J gene: TRBJ1-1
V gene: TRBV11-3
D gene: NA
CDR3 DNA: TGTGCCAGCATTCTCACAGGTCTACGTATCGGCACTGAAGCTTTCTTT
CDR3 protein: CASILTGLRIGTEAFF

clone size: NA
J gene: TRBJ1-1
V gene: TRBV6-2/TRBV6-3
D gene: NA
CDR3 DNA: TGTGCCAGCAGTGACACCGGGGGGGCAGAAAAAGAAACTTTT
CDR3 protein: CASSDTGGAEKETF

clone size: NA
J gene: TRBJ1-6
V gene: TRBV27
D gene: NA
CDR3 DNA: TGTGCCAGCAGTCTAAACCGCCCCGTGGGCGTTTATTCACCCCTCCACTTT
CDR3 protein: CASSLNRPVGVYSPLHF

clone size: NA
J gene: TRBJ1-5
V gene: TRBV2
D gene: NA
CDR3 DNA: TGTGCCAGCAGTGCCTTACAATTTTCTAGCAATCAGCCCCAGCATTTT
CDR3 protein: CASSALQFSSNQPQHF

clone size: NA
J gene: TRBJ2-7
V gene: TRBV30
D gene: TRBD1
CDR3 DNA: TGTGCCTGGAGTGTAAACAGGGGGTTGCGGGAGCAGTACTTC
CDR3 protein: CAWSVNRGLREQYF

clone size: once
J gene: TRBJ2-2
V gene: TRBV5-6
D gene: TRBD2
CDR3 DNA: TGTGCCAGCAGGTTACTAGCGATGAACACCGGGGAGCTGTTTTTT
CDR3 protein: CASRLLAMNTGELFF

clone size: NA
J gene: TRBJ2-3
V gene: TRBV5-4
D gene: NA
CDR3 DNA: TGTGCCAGCAGCTTGGGAACTCTTAACACAGATACGCAGTATTTT
CDR3 protein: CASSLGTLNTDTQYF

clone size: NA
J gene: TRBJ1-1
V gene: TRBV6-6
D gene: NA
CDR3 DNA: TGTGCCAGCAGCCGGGGGAATACTGAAGCTTTCTTT
CDR3 protein: CASSRGNTEAFF

clone size: NA
J gene: TRBJ1-2
V gene: TRBV6-4
D gene: TRBD1
CDR3 DNA: TGTGCCAGCAGTGACTCGACAGGGCCCAAGTTTAACTATGGCTACACCTTC
CDR3 protein: CASSDSTGPKFNYGYTF

clone size: NA
J gene: TRBJ1-2
V gene: TRBV4-3
D gene: NA
CDR3 DNA: TGCGCCAGCAGCCAAGATATTACAGCTAACTATGGCTACACCTTC
CDR3 protein: CASSQDITANYGYTF

clone size: NA
J gene: TRBJ2-2
V gene: TRBV28
D gene: TRBD2
CDR3 DNA: TGTGCCAGCACTCAATTCGGGGGGGAGAACACCGGGGAGCTGTTTTTT
CDR3 protein: CASTQFGGENTGELFF

clone size: NA
J gene: TRBJ1-1
V gene: TRBV7-9
D gene: TRBD1
CDR3 DNA: TGTGCCAGCACCTTAACAGGGGCGTACACTGAAGCTTTCTTT
CDR3 protein: CASTLTGAYTEAFF

clone size: NA
J gene: TRBJ2-7
V gene: TRBV3-1/TRBV3-2
D gene: TRBD2
CDR3 DNA: TGTGCCAGCAGCGAGACCGGGACTAGCGGGAAGTACGAGCAGTACTTC
CDR3 protein: CASSETGTSGKYEQYF

clone size: NA
J gene: TRBJ2-3
V gene: TRBV10-3
D gene: TRBD2
CDR3 DNA: TGTGCCACCCGTAGCGGGGGGCGCACAGATACGCAGTATTTT
CDR3 protein: CATRSGGRTDTQYF

clone size: NA
J gene: TRBJ1-2
V gene: TRBV25-1
D gene: NA
CDR3 DNA: TGTGCCAGCAGTGACGGACACTACTATGGCTACACCTTC
CDR3 protein: CASSDGHYYGYTF

clone size: NA
J gene: TRBJ2-7
V gene: TRBV19
D gene: TRBD1
CDR3 DNA: TGTGCCAGTAGTACCGGGACAGGGGGTGGCGAGCAGTACTTC
CDR3 protein: CASSTGTGGGEQYF

clone size: NA
J gene: TRBJ2-1
V gene: TRBV13
D gene: NA
CDR3 DNA: TGTGCCAGCAGCTCCCCAGGGTTCGGGCTAGCGCCATCTAAAAGGTCCTACAATGAGCAGTTCTTC
CDR3 protein: CASSSPGFGLAPSKRSYNEQFF

clone size: NA
J gene: TRBJ1-5
V gene: TRBV30
D gene: NA
CDR3 DNA: TGTGCCTGGAGTGCTGTGGGGGGGGCAAATCAGCCCCAGCATTTT
CDR3 protein: CAWSAVGGANQPQHF

clone size: NA
J gene: TRBJ1-2
V gene: TRBV5-1
D gene: NA
CDR3 DNA: TGCGCCAGCAGCTTGGGGCCGACTAACTATGGCTACACCTTC
CDR3 protein: CASSLGPTNYGYTF

clone size: NA
J gene: TRBJ1-6
V gene: TRBV6-6
D gene: NA
CDR3 DNA: TGTGCCAGCAGTTACTCGAAAGGGAGACATTCACCCCTCCACTTT
CDR3 protein: CASSYSKGRHSPLHF

clone size: NA
J gene: TRBJ2-7
V gene: TRBV11-2
D gene: TRBD2
CDR3 DNA: TGTGCCAGCAGCAGACTAGCGGGGGCCTACGAGCAGTACTTC
CDR3 protein: CASSRLAGAYEQYF

clone size: NA
J gene: TRBJ1-2
V gene: TRBV12-3/TRBV12-4
D gene: TRBD1
CDR3 DNA: TGTGCCAGCAAGGACAGGGGGAACTATGGCTACACCTTC
CDR3 protein: CASKDRGNYGYTF

clone size: NA
J gene: TRBJ1-2
V gene: TRBV28
D gene: TRBD1
CDR3 DNA: TGTGCCAGCAGTCCAGGGGGACAGGGGGCAGGAGGCTACACCTTC
CDR3 protein: CASSPGGQGAGGYTF

clone size: NA
J gene: TRBJ2-3
V gene: TRBV5-1
D gene: TRBD1
CDR3 DNA: TGCGCCAGCACCACCGTTGGGACAGGGAGCACAGATACGCAGTATTTT
CDR3 protein: CASTTVGTGSTDTQYF

clone size: few
J gene: TRBJ1-3
V gene: TRBV3-1/TRBV3-2
D gene: NA
CDR3 DNA: TGTGCCAGCAGCCAAAACCAAAGGAGCTCTGGAAACACCATATATTTT
CDR3 protein: CASSQNQRSSGNTIYF

clone size: once
J gene: TRBJ1-3
V gene: TRBV19
D gene: NA
CDR3 DNA: TGTGCCAGTACGCCCTACGATAGCGGCACGACCATATATTTT
CDR3 protein: CASTPYDSGTTIYF

clone size: NA
J gene: TRBJ1-4
V gene: TRBV2
D gene: NA
CDR3 DNA: TGTGCCAGCTGTCGGGGTTCAACTAATGAAAAACTGTTTTTT
CDR3 protein: CASCRGSTNEKLFF

clone size: NA
J gene: TRBJ1-6
V gene: TRBV6-5
D gene: NA
CDR3 DNA: TGTGCCACTCAGACAGCCCGCAATTCACCCCTCCACTTT
CDR3 protein: CATQTARNSPLHF

clone size: NA
J gene: TRBJ1-1
V gene: TRBV7-3
D gene: TRBD1
CDR3 DNA: TGTGCCAGCAGCCCCCAGACAGGGTCAACTGAAGCTTTCTTT
CDR3 protein: CASSPQTGSTEAFF

clone size: NA
J gene: TRBJ1-1
V gene: TRBV14
D gene: NA
CDR3 DNA: TGTGCCAGCAGCAGAATTAGGACATCACTTGAAGCTTTCTTT
CDR3 protein: CASSRIRTSLEAFF

clone size: NA
J gene: TRBJ1-2
V gene: TRBV30
D gene: NA
CDR3 DNA: TGTGCCTGGAGTGTACCGAGGGAGTTGGATGGCTACACCTTC
CDR3 protein: CAWSVPRELDGYTF

clone size: NA
J gene: TRBJ1-1
V gene: TRBV21-1
D gene: NA
CDR3 DNA: TGTGCCAGCAGCCCGAAAAAGGACAGGGGGCAAAATTCGGACACTGAAGCTTTCTTT
CDR3 protein: CASSPKKDRGQNSDTEAFF

clone size: NA
J gene: TRBJ2-7
V gene: TRBV30
D gene: NA
CDR3 DNA: TGTGCCTGGAGGAGAGAATTGGGCACGCAGTACTTC
CDR3 protein: CAWRRELGTQYF